This T cell receptor beta chain appears in the sequencing data of a study of T cell changes during pregnancy in multiple sclerosis. This clone was seen more than once but under ten times. The CDR3 has 14 residues. Deletions cut 3 bases from V and 3 bases from J, with 9 bases between. CDR1 is WNHNN, CDR2 SYGVQD, per germline (reference sequence). Method: immunoSEQ multiplex PCR; TCRdb's copy keeps in-frame clones and lacks some. The data hold some 81,000 clones, with about 91% observed a single time. This receptor was taken from a female donor with multiple sclerosis, enrolled in a pregnancy study. The material was peripheral blood, obtained before pregnancy. The chain combines TRBV10-1 with TRBJ2-1, with D possibly matching TRBD1 (6 bases). The CDR3 loop reads CASSDRGDYNEQFF. Written as DNA, the CDR3 is TGCGCCAGCAGTGACAGGGGTGACTACAATGAGCAGTTCTTC.